Shown below are 8 T cell receptor beta chains from a single sample sequenced in a study of cytomegalovirus exposure and HLA in healthy donors. Repertoires were generated with immunoSEQ multiplex PCR, while TCRdb's copy carries only in-frame clones and drops some. This sample carries roughly 77,000 clones, 85% to 95% of them seen once, and the ten largest clones take nearly 0.7%. Sequenced input: PBMCs. These receptors were collected from a woman between 18 and 29 years old in good health and CMV-seronegative.

This chain uses TRBV18 with TRBJ1-1; TRBD1 might be the D (6 bases). CDR1 is KGHSH and CDR2 is LQKENI in the germline V gene. The CDR3 is 14 amino acids. Trimming shortened V by 6 bases and J by 1 base, and 12 bases separated the two germline ends. Here the CDR3 DNA reads TGTGCCAGCTCGCCGGACAGAACGAACACTGAAGCTTTCTTT. This sequence encodes CASSPDRTNTEAFF.

This chain connects TRBV19 to TRBJ1-2; TRBD1 matches 9 bases. V lost 6 bases and J lost 0; bases outside the gene matches: 8. Germline lookup yields CDR1 LNHDA and CDR2 SQIVND (reference sequence). This CDR3 region has 16 residues. This chain's CDR3 is CASRGQGSFANYGYTF. The CDR3 DNA sequence: TGTGCCAGTAGGGGACAGGGATCTTTCGCTAACTATGGCTACACCTTC.

With regard to this clone: Other DNA sequences in this sample translate to the same CDR3. The rearrangement links TRBV28 to TRBJ1-2; unclear D gene. V lost 5 bases and J 4 bases, leaving 8 bases between the germline ends. CDR1 and CDR2 (germline): MDHEN, SYDVKM. This CDR3 is 12 amino acids long. The CDR3 spells CASSPGSYGYTF. The CDR3 nucleotides read TGTGCCAGCAGTCCGGGGAGCTATGGCTACACCTTC.

The gene calls are TRBV19 and TRBJ2-1, with a tentative D call TRBD2 (5 bases). The CDR3 has 14 amino acids. V lost 5 bases and J 12 bases, leaving 20 bases between the germline ends. The germline V gene has CDR1 LNHDA and CDR2 SQIVND (reference sequence). The CDR3 loop reads CASSFQPLPAGQFF. CDR3 nucleotides: TGTGCCAGTAGTTTTCAACCCCTGCCGGCGGGGCAGTTCTTC.

The chain combines TRBV5-1 with TRBJ1-4; a possible D gene is TRBD1 (6 bases). The CDR3 is 14 residues long. Germline V gene lookup returns CDR1 SGHRS and CDR2 YFSETQ. Between the trimmed V and J ends, which lost 2 bases and 8 bases, there was a span of 13 bases. The CDR3 region is CASSFYAGDEKLFF. The CDR3 region has the DNA TGCGCCAGCAGCTTCTACGCAGGGGACGAAAAACTGTTTTTT.

V gene TRBV9 combines with J gene TRBJ2-7; 8 bases are shared with TRBD2. The trim removed 3 bases at V and 5 bases at J, leaving 7 bases unmatched. Germline V gene lookup returns CDR1 SGDLS and CDR2 YYNGEE. This CDR3 has 14 amino acids. CDR3 sequence reads: CASSGSGSADEQYF. The CDR3 region has the DNA TGTGCCAGCAGCGGGAGCGGGAGCGCCGACGAGCAGTACTTC.

The chain uses TRBV9 and TRBJ2-1, with a possible D match to TRBD2 (5 bases). Trimming cost V 0 bases and J 4 bases, with 8 bases left between them. This CDR3 has 14 amino acids. The V gene's germline CDR1 is SGDLS and CDR2 YYNGEE. The CDR3 spells CASSVEVAYNEQFF. CDR3 coding DNA: TGTGCCAGCAGCGTAGAAGTAGCGTACAATGAGCAGTTCTTC.

Worth noting for this clone: This specimen includes other DNA sequences encoding the same CDR3. V and J are TRBV5-1 and TRBJ2-7; D is ambiguous. CDR3 length equals 13 residues. V gave up 0 bases and J gave up 3 bases, with 7 bases separating them. Germline V gene sequence: CDR1 SGHRS, CDR2 YFSETQ. CDR3 amino acids: CASSLDGDYEQYF. For the CDR3, the DNA is TGCGCCAGCAGCTTGGACGGTGACTACGAGCAGTACTTC.